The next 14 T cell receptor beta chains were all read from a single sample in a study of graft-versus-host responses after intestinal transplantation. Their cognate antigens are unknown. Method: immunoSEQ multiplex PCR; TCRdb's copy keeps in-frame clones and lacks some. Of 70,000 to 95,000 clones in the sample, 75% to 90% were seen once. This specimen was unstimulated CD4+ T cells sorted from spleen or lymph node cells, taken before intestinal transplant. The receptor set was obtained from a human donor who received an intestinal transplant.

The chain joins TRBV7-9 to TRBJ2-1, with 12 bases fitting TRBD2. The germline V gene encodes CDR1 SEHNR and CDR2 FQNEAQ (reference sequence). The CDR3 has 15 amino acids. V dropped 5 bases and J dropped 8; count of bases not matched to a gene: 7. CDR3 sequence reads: CASSPRLAGEDEQFF. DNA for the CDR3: TGTGCCAGCAGCCCCAGACTAGCGGGGGAGGATGAGCAGTTCTTC.

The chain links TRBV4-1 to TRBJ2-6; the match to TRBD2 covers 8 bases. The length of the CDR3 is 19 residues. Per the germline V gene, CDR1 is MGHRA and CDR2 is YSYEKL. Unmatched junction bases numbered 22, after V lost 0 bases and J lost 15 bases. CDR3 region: CASSQDPPRGGAYGDDLTF. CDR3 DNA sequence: TGCGCCAGCAGCCAAGATCCCCCCCGGGGGGGCGCATACGGGGACGACCTGACTTTC.

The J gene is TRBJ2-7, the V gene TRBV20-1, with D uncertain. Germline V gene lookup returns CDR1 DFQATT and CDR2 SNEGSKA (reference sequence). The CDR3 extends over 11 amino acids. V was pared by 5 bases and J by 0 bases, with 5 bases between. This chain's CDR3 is CSAPVSYEQYF. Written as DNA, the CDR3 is TGCAGTGCTCCAGTCTCCTACGAGCAGTACTTC.

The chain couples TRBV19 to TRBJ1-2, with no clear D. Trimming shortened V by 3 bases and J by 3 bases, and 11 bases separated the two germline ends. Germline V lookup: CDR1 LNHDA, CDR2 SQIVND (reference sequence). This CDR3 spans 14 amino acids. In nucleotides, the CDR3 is TGTGCCAGTAGTATCGCAATTAGAGACTATGGCTACACCTTC. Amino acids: CASSIAIRDYGYTF.

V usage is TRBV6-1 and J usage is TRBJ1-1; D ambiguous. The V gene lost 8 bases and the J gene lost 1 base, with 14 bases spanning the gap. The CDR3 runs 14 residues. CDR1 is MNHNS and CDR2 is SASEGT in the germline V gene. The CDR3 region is CASAPRPGNTEAFF. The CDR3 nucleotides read TGTGCCAGCGCCCCGCGCCCGGGGAACACTGAAGCTTTCTTT.

CDR3 amino acids: CASSQEGQGVNPNTGELFF. The CDR3 nucleotides read TGCGCCAGCAGCCAAGAGGGGCAGGGGGTGAATCCGAACACCGGGGAGCTGTTTTTT. J is TRBJ2-2 and V is TRBV4-1; 7 bases are a match to TRBD1. The J segment lost 0 bases and the V segment lost 0 bases, leaving 10 bases of the junction unmatched. Germline loops: CDR1 MGHRA, CDR2 YSYEKL. The CDR3 extends over 19 amino acids.

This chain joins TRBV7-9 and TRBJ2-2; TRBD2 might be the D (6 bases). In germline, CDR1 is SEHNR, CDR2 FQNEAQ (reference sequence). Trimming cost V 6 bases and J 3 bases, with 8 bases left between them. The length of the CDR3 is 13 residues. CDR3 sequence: CASRGGDTGELFF. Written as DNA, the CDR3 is TGTGCCAGCAGGGGGGGTGACACCGGGGAGCTGTTTTTT.

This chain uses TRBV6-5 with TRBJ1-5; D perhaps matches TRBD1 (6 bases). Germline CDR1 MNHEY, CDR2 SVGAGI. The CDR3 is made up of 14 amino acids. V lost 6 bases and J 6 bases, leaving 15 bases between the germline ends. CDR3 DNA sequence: TGTGCCAGCAGGGGGGGGCGCGATGGTCAGCCCCAGCATTTT. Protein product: CASRGGRDGQPQHF.

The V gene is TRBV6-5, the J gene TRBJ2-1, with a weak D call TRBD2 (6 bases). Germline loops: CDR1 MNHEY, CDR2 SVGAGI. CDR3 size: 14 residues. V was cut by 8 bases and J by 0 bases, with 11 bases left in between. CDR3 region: CASALAVSYNEQFF. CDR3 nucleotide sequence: TGTGCCAGCGCCTTAGCGGTCTCCTACAATGAGCAGTTCTTC.

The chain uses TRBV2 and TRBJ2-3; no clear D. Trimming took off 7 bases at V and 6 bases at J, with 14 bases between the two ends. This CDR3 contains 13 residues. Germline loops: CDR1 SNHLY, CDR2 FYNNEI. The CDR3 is CASIVGRGDTQYF. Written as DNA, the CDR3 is TGTGCCAGCATAGTCGGTAGAGGCGATACGCAGTATTTT.

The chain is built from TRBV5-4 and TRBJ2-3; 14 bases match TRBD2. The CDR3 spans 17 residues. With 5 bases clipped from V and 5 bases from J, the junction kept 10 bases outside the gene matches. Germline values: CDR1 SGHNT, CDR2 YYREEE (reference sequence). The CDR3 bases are TGTGCCAGCAGTCCCCGGACTAGCGGGGGGCCCCAAGATACGCAGTATTTT. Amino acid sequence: CASSPRTSGGPQDTQYF.

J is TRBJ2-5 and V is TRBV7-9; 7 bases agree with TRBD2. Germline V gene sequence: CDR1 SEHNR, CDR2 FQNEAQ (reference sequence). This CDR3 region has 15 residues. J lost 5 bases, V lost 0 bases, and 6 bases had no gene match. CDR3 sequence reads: CASSLAAGPGETQYF. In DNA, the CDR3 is TGTGCCAGCAGCTTAGCAGCGGGGCCCGGGGAGACCCAGTACTTC.

CDR3 nucleotide sequence: TGCGCCAGCAGTGCTCCGGGACTCCTCGGCCTCTCAGATACGCAGTATTTT. Translation: CASSAPGLLGLSDTQYF. The rearrangement uses TRBV10-1 and TRBJ2-3; tentatively, D is TRBD2 (6 bases). This CDR3 region has 17 residues. From germline, CDR1 is WNHNN and CDR2 SYGVQD (reference sequence). Trimming took 4 bases from V and 4 from J, leaving 21 bases between them.

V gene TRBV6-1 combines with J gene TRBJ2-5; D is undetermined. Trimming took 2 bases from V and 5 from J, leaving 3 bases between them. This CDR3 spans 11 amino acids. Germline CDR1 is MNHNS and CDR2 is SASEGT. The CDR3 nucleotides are TGTGCCAGCAGTGAATCGGAGACCCAGTACTTC. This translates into CASSESETQYF.